This T cell receptor (beta chain) emerged from a study of cytomegalovirus exposure and HLA in healthy donors. This CDR3 is 16 amino acids long. The germline CDR1 and CDR2 sequences are LGHNT and FRNRAP. Trimming removed 1 base from V and 7 bases from J; junction bases left unmatched: 7. PCR was performed using 60 Vbeta and 13 Jbeta primers. Using immunoSEQ multiplex PCR, the repertoire was profiled, and TCRdb retains in-frame clones only, with some absent. Here the sample spans about 82,000 clones, around 77% being singletons. The V call is TRBV12-5, the J call TRBJ1-6; TRBD1 matches 7 bases. The sequence was collected from a man aged 45-65 years in good health and CMV-seronegative. Input material: PBMCs. The CDR3 DNA is TGTGCTAGTGGTTTGGGGGCTGGGACAGTCAATTCACCCCTCCACTTT. Its protein product is CASGLGAGTVNSPLHF.